One and the same sample provided the 17 T cell receptor beta chains below, sequenced in a study of kidney transplant recipient with SARS-CoV-2 infection. TCRdb reprocessed the reads via MiXCR and lists one record per CDR3 protein. This sample carries approximately 250,000 distinct CDR3 sequences, 29% of them seen once, and the ten largest clones take under 9.5%. Here the sequenced sample was a blood sample, taken at baseline and between days 110 and 120 from a kidney transplant recipient. The receptors come from a male patient in his 30s who had COVID-19 and was a kidney transplant recipient. These T cells may partly come from the graft donor.

This clonotype was detected many times. This chain joins TRBV29-1 and TRBJ2-7, with 10 nucleotides matching TRBD2. V dropped 5 bases and J dropped 4; count of bases not matched to a gene: 8. The CDR3 loop spans 14 amino acids. The V gene's germline CDR1 is SQVTM and CDR2 ANQGSEA. DNA of the CDR3: TGCAGCGTTTATTCCGGGACTAGCGCATACGAGCAGTACTTC. This translates into CSVYSGTSAYEQYF.

This clonotype was seen at least ten times. The chain couples TRBV6-5 to TRBJ1-5; D uncertain. This CDR3 spans 14 amino acids. Per germline, CDR1 MNHEY and CDR2 SVGAGI. Trimming took off 2 bases at V and 5 bases at J, with 10 bases between the two ends. The CDR3 DNA sequence: TGTGCCAGCAGTTACATGGGAATCGATCAGCCCCAGCATTTT. Residues: CASSYMGIDQPQHF.

Many counts were recorded for this clonotype. The chain joins TRBV24-1 to TRBJ1-2; D is unresolved. Trimming cost V 6 bases and J 4 bases, with 23 bases left between them. Germline lookup yields CDR1 KGHDR and CDR2 SFDVKD. The CDR3 length is 17 residues. This chain's CDR3 is CATSRHVSTRKTYGYTF. CDR3 nucleotide sequence: TGTGCCACCAGTAGACACGTTAGTACCAGAAAGACCTATGGCTACACCTTC.

This clonotype was counted ten times or more. The CDR3 loop is CATSNGEEQFF. In nucleotides, the CDR3 is TGTGCCACCAGTAATGGGGAAGAGCAGTTCTTC. The chain links TRBV24-1 to TRBJ2-1; the D is unclear. V was clipped by 6 bases and J by 10 bases, with 9 bases between them. The germline gives CDR1 KGHDR, CDR2 SFDVKD. This CDR3 has 11 residues.

Many counts were recorded for this clonotype. Likely a read error: the CDR3 ends without its conserved phenylalanine or tryptophan. This chain joins TRBV5-5 and TRBJ1-2; no definite D call. Trimming stripped 7 bases from V and 4 bases from J, with 23 bases between. Germline assignment: CDR1 SGHKS and CDR2 YYEKEE (reference sequence). The CDR3 loop spans 16 amino acids. CDR3 DNA: TGTGCCAGCGCGACGTATGTCTCGCGAAAGACCTATGGCTACACCTCC. It translates to CASATYVSRKTYGYTS.

In its sample, this clonotype is medium-sized (0.01 to 0.1%). The chain couples TRBV27 to TRBJ1-1; no reliable D call. V gave up 3 bases and J gave up 3 bases, with 8 bases separating them. This CDR3 spans 13 amino acids. Germline CDR1 MNHEY, CDR2 SMNVEV (reference sequence). CDR3 protein: CASSLYWDTEAFF. CDR3 bases: TGTGCCAGCAGTTTGTACTGGGACACTGAAGCTTTCTTT.

This clonotype has a count of ten or more. This rearrangement joins TRBV3-1 to TRBJ2-6, with D perhaps TRBD2 (6 bases). Trimming shortened V by 3 bases and J by 4 bases, and 22 bases separated the two germline ends. This CDR3 has 19 amino acids. Germline assignment: CDR1 LGHDT and CDR2 YNNKEL (reference sequence). The CDR3 reads CASSQIRAGGVSGANVLTF. The CDR3 region has the DNA TGTGCCAGCAGCCAGATCCGGGCCGGGGGAGTTTCAGGGGCCAACGTCCTGACTTTC. Supplemented by reference TRBV3-1 and TRBJ2-6, the full variable domain reads DTAVSQTPKYLVTQMGNDKSIKCEQNLGHDTMYWYKQDSKKFLKIMFSYNNKELIINETVPNRFSPKSPDKAHLNLHINSLELGDSAVYFCASSQIRAGGVSGANVLTFGAGSRLTVL.

Many counts were recorded for this clonotype. The chain is built from TRBV7-2 and TRBJ1-2; no reliable D call. Trimming shortened V by 5 bases and J by 4 bases, and 23 bases separated the two germline ends. Germline V lookup: CDR1 SGHTA, CDR2 FQGNSA. The CDR3 covers 17 residues. CDR3 in amino acids: CASSDKLRDGKTYGYTF. The CDR3 DNA is TGTGCCAGCAGCGACAAACTCAGAGACGGAAAGACCTATGGCTACACCTTC.

This clonotype was recorded at least ten times. The rearrangement uses TRBV11-2 and TRBJ2-3, with a tentative D call TRBD1 (6 bases). The CDR3 length is 16 residues. The germline gives CDR1 SGHAT, CDR2 FQNNGV. V lost 3 bases and J 2 bases, leaving 15 bases between the germline ends. CDR3 coding DNA: TGTGCCAGCAGCTTCTCATCCGGGACATACACAGATACGCAGTATTTT. The encoded protein is CASSFSSGTYTDTQYF.

This clonotype was observed at least ten times. V is TRBV6-2 or TRBV6-3 and J is TRBJ1-4; the match to TRBD1 covers 8 bases. V gave up 6 bases and J gave up 11 bases; unmatched junction bases: 8. Germline CDR1 MNHEY, CDR2 SVGEGT. This CDR3 is 13 amino acids long. CDR3 coding DNA: TGTGCCAGCAGCTTCGACAGGGGATGGAAACTGTTTTTT. It yields the protein CASSFDRGWKLFF.

This clonotype was seen many times. The V and J genes are TRBV24-1 and TRBJ2-7; D possibly corresponds to TRBD2 (5 bases). The germline V gene has CDR1 KGHDR and CDR2 SFDVKD. The CDR3 has 12 amino acids. V was shortened by 4 bases and J by 6 bases, with 9 bases between the two germline ends. As DNA, the CDR3 is TGTGCCACCAGTGAATACAGCGGCGAGCAGTACTTC. Translating it yields CATSEYSGEQYF.

Ten or more counts support this clonotype. The V gene is TRBV27, the J gene TRBJ2-7; no clear D gene. CDR1 and CDR2 from the germline V gene are MNHEY and SMNVEV (reference sequence). The ends were cut back, 3 bases at V and 4 bases at J, with 22 bases in the middle. This CDR3 spans 17 amino acids. The CDR3 reads CASSFVGFGQAPYEQYF. The CDR3, as DNA: TGTGCCAGCAGTTTTGTTGGTTTCGGTCAGGCCCCTTACGAGCAGTACTTC.

This clonotype appeared many times. The rearrangement joins TRBV28 to TRBJ1-6, with D possibly TRBD1 on 5 matching bases. Trimming pared 6 bases from V and 9 bases from J, leaving 9 bases between. There are 12 residues in the CDR3. The V gene's germline CDR1 is MDHEN and CDR2 SYDVKM. The CDR3 sequence: CASRPGGSPLHF. DNA of the CDR3: TGTGCCAGCAGGCCGGGGGGTTCACCCCTCCACTTT.

This clonotype appeared many times. The chain is built from TRBV27 and TRBJ1-2, with 9 nucleotides matching TRBD1. This CDR3 has 15 amino acids. The V and J ends lost 8 bases and 4 bases, in that order; junction bases with no gene match: 11. CDR1 is MNHEY, CDR2 SMNVEV, per germline (reference sequence). The CDR3 nucleotides read TGTGCCAGCGGGGACAGGGCGGGGCCTAGCTATGGCTACACCTTC. This sequence encodes CASGDRAGPSYGYTF.

This sequence joins TRBV7-8 and TRBJ2-1, with TRBD2 identical over 11 bases. This CDR3 spans 18 amino acids. The V gene end was trimmed by 4 bases and the J gene end by 12 bases; junction bases not matched to a gene: 20. Germline CDR1 and CDR2: SGHVS and FQNEAQ. CDR3 region: CASSSEGLAVGRVLGQFF. The CDR3 nucleotides are TGTGCCAGCAGCTCCGAGGGACTAGCGGTGGGGCGGGTACTGGGGCAGTTCTTC.

This clonotype was picked up many times. The chain couples TRBV20-1 to TRBJ1-1, with D possibly TRBD1 on 5 matching bases. This CDR3 is 15 amino acids long. Trimming left V 8 bases short and J 3 bases short, with 22 bases between. Germline CDR1 reads DFQATT; CDR2 reads SNEGSKA (reference sequence). DNA for the CDR3: TGCAGTTTCCTCACCGTGGGGGGTTGGGACACTGAAGCTTTCTTT. This translates into CSFLTVGGWDTEAFF.

As concerns this clonotype: Given a much more abundant clone one base away, this may be a read error. The chain links TRBV4-1 to TRBJ2-7; D is undetermined. CDR3 length: 14 amino acids. CDR1 and CDR2 from the germline V gene are MGHRA and YSYEKL. The CDR3 loop is CASGHPAGSYEQYF. The CDR3 nucleotides read TGCGCCAGCGGCCATCCCGCAGGCTCCTACGAGCAGTACTTC.